The rows below give T cell receptor beta chains drawn from one sample of a study of blood T cell repertoires in COVID-19. Method: immunoSEQ multiplex PCR; TCRdb's copy keeps in-frame clones and lacks some. The sample comprises roughly 180,000 clones, 60% to 85% of which are singletons, and about 9% rests with the top ten. Sequencing was carried out using peripheral blood. The receptors originated from a woman between 45 and 60 years old with active or convalescent COVID-19. Each CDR3 is given without its conserved first and last residue. Clone size appears in some rows only: once, few, many, or a class for an expanded clone.

TRBV19	NA	TRBJ1-1	ASSMGQGATEAF
TRBV18	once	TRBJ2-3	ASSPRGSGSTDTQY
TRBV5-5	NA	TRBJ1-4	ASSLPGTGEKLF
TRBV7-2	NA	TRBJ1-5	ASSLTGVGNQPQH
TRBV5-1	NA	TRBJ2-5	ASSLDTPSSGGLKTQY
TRBV3-1/TRBV3-2	NA	TRBJ1-2	ASSHDRGPNYGYT
TRBV9	NA	TRBJ1-5	ASSGQGEQPQH
TRBV11-2	NA	TRBJ2-2	ASSFHPGGSTGELF
TRBV27	NA	TRBJ1-1	ASSAGINTEAF
TRBV7-2	few	TRBJ2-5	ASSLRTSGGRRGETQY
TRBV30	NA	TRBJ1-1	AWSVSVNTEAF
TRBV5-5	once	TRBJ2-7	ASSSGLAVSYEQY
TRBV7-2	NA	TRBJ1-2	ASSSIRDRVPYGYT
TRBV18	NA	TRBJ1-1	ASSPQGDTEAF
TRBV7-9	NA	TRBJ2-1	ASSAVRIAGGSYNEQF
TRBV6-5	NA	TRBJ2-1	ASGYEVAGKQF
TRBV9	NA	TRBJ2-5	ASSGGQKETQY
TRBV7-9	NA	TRBJ2-2	ASSAWTGRVAGELF
TRBV2	NA	TRBJ1-3	ASSRQGSSGNTIY
TRBV4-2	NA	TRBJ2-7	ASSQEGQPSYEQY
TRBV29-1	few	TRBJ2-1	SVHQRERSYNEQF
TRBV25-1	NA	TRBJ2-7	ASSDSVGVYEQY
TRBV24-1	NA	TRBJ1-5	ATSERTGLNQPQH
TRBV27	NA	TRBJ1-2	ASSTLGDRPDYGYT
TRBV5-6	NA	TRBJ1-1	ASSYGRVGTEAF
TRBV11-2	NA	TRBJ2-5	ASSLNSGGQETQY
TRBV11-1	NA	TRBJ2-1	ASSLGQGEYNEQF
TRBV4-3	NA	TRBJ1-6	ASSQDGTGYNSPLH
TRBV19	few	TRBJ2-2	ASSTAGWLGTNPGELF
TRBV7-2	NA	TRBJ1-5	ASSPDRVSNQPQH
TRBV7-3	NA	TRBJ2-1	ASSLSPSPYNEQF
TRBV27	NA	TRBJ1-6	ASTGRQANSPLH
TRBV19	once	TRBJ2-1	ATSLLASGGNEQF
TRBV4-3	few	TRBJ1-1	ASKGTGRTEAF
TRBV29-1	NA	TRBJ2-5	SVDRGGSYQETQY
TRBV15	NA	TRBJ1-1	ATSRDDTENTEAF
TRBV30	NA	TRBJ1-3	AWGGLSNTIY
TRBV6-2/TRBV6-3	NA	TRBJ1-1	ASSSILRQGRPNTEAF
TRBV12-5	NA	TRBJ2-3	ASGLGSTVWGTDTQY
TRBV30	NA	TRBJ1-1	AFAGTGNTEAF
TRBV9	NA	TRBJ2-1	ASSVGTSGGREQF
TRBV11-2	NA	TRBJ2-1	ASSLDGTEHNEQF
TRBV6-5	NA	TRBJ2-7	ASSYSGTARFEEQY
TRBV11-1	few	TRBJ1-3	ASRPSTGYGNTIY
TRBV5-6	NA	TRBJ2-4	ASTVINRGKNIQY
TRBV23-1	once	TRBJ2-4	ASSPQRPRTGKNIQY
TRBV7-9	NA	TRBJ1-6	ATPLVSSQGNSPLH
TRBV5-1	NA	TRBJ2-1	ASSGGLGEQF
TRBV9	few	TRBJ2-7	ASSVGSESEQY
TRBV6-5	NA	TRBJ2-1	ASMRTTSEQF
TRBV15	NA	TRBJ2-7	ATSRAGSGGPLEQY
TRBV5-4	NA	TRBJ1-5	ASSLPRTGALNQPQH
TRBV5-6	NA	TRBJ1-2	ASSLGSTGSYGYT
TRBV19	NA	TRBJ1-2	ASSQQEAGNYGYT